This T cell receptor (beta chain) was identified in a study of blood T cell repertoires in COVID-19 (TCRdb year 2020). The study in broad terms: Samples covering the acute and convalescent phases of COVID-19 were provided by collaborators in the United States, Italy and Spain. Where available, HLA class I and class II types were taken from metadata supplied by the sample provider and were not determined by assay-based typing. A freely available public database, intended as a resource for researchers studying the immune response to SARS-CoV-2, is where the repertoires were released. The prospective study material was composed of cDNA or gDNA derived from T cells, B-cell-depleted T cells, or PBMCs. A de-identified subject ID, COVID-19 status, age in years and sex were almost always included in the sample metadata. Subjects who had been exposed to COVID-19, were actively infected with it, or had recovered from it provided the deeply sampled blood TCRbeta repertoires that made up the dataset. Samples were obtained from the ongoing ImmuneRACE study (first 160 participants) and from over a thousand subjects provided by 6 global collaborators.

TCRbeta CDR3 regions were amplified from genomic DNA using the immunoSEQ Assay, a bias-controlled multiplex PCR. In the source study's methods: The number of nucleated cells in each sample was estimated by amplification of reference gene primers within the assay. To quantify the absolute abundance of each unique TCRbeta CDR3 rearrangement, sequence reads were collapsed and filtered. For each sample, productive Simpson clonality was calculated by taking the square root of Simpson's diversity index across productive rearrangements. Sourced from immuneACCESS, this table was stored by TCRdb with only in-frame sequences that have V and J called. A share of the clones is absent; for the studies checked, an unresolved V gene accounts for under half, and the remainder has no known explanation. That table is the source of V, J and clone size, and D and trimming were worked out from the DNA. For this sample there are around 300,000 clones; 70% to 90% appear just once. About 3% of the sample rests with the top ten.

About this clone itself: Its specific antigen is unknown. Per-base quality was not reported, and no clone a single base away is much larger than it.

Each collaborating institution followed its own protocols to collect whole blood in K2EDTA tubes. For TCRbeta analysis, collaborator samples were shipped as frozen whole blood, as isolated PBMCs, or as DNA extracted from either sample type. From its cysteine to its phenylalanine, the CDR3 spans 16 amino acids. Only CDR3 DNA remains: 48 bases, in frame from the first base. Compared with germline, V lacks 0 bases and J lacks 3 bases; bases without a gene match: 5. Reading the germline V gene (reference sequence) gives CDR1 SGHNT and CDR2 YYREEE. What the research found in general, with its limitations: How much clinical and demographic metadata was included differed by source and by participant, and the metadata was provided uncurated.

Sequencing was done on a sample of peripheral blood. This sequence was found in a woman in her thirties with active or convalescent COVID-19. The chain uses TRBV5-4 and TRBJ2-2; TRBD2 aligns with 7 central bases. The CDR3 region reads CASSLGAGSHTGELFF. The sequenced DNA is TGTGCCAGCAGCTTGGGAGCGGGGAGCCACACCGGGGAGCTGTTTTTT.